This TCR beta chain appears in the sequencing data of a study of blood T cell repertoires in COVID-19. As for the study in general: There were acute and convalescent COVID-19 samples, and they came from the United States, Italy and Spain. PBMCs, B-cell-depleted T cells, or T cells were the source of the cDNA or gDNA that made up the material.

The CDR3 contains 14 residues. Germline lookup yields CDR1 LGHDT and CDR2 YNNKEL (reference sequence). Trimming took off 2 bases at V and 0 bases at J, with 5 bases between the two ends. In the original processing: Reference gene primer amplification gave nucleated cell count estimates. Only in-frame clones appear in the TCRdb table, and some are missing; sequencing was by immunoSEQ multiplex PCR. V and J calls and clone size are given by that table; D and trimming were obtained from the DNA. This repertoire shows some 400,000 clones, around 90% found once; its top ten account for about 7%. This receptor was identified in a man aged 18 to 30 with active or convalescent COVID-19. The material sequenced was peripheral blood. This chain joins TRBV3-1 (or the pseudogene TRBV3-2) and TRBJ1-3, with a possible D match to TRBD1 (5 bases). This chain's CDR3 is CASSQRGSGNTIYF. The CDR3 bases are TGTGCCAGCAGCCAAAGGGGCTCTGGAAACACCATATATTTT.